This record concerns one TCR beta chain sequence. Its antigen is not identified. Both 60 Vbeta primers and 13 Jbeta primers went into the PCR. The data were produced by immunoSEQ multiplex PCR, yet TCRdb's version contains in-frame clones alone and is incomplete. The sample yields 83,000 or so clones, approximately 79% seen once. The data originate from a study of cytomegalovirus exposure and HLA in healthy donors. Study-wide context: Approximately 180 million T cells yielded 100 million to 130 million unique TCR beta sequences, as an earlier analysis found.

Germline V gene data show CDR1 as SEHNR and CDR2 as FQNEAQ (reference sequence). The CDR3 is made up of 14 amino acids. V dropped 5 bases and J dropped 3 bases, with 13 bases sitting between them. General study points: TCR beta sequences reportedly predicted most subjects' HLA-A and HLA-B alleles accurately.

Sequencing was carried out using PBMCs. V gene TRBV7-9 combines with J gene TRBJ1-1; a weak D match, TRBD1 (5 bases). The TCR was taken from a female donor in good health and CMV-seronegative. The CDR3 DNA follows: TGTGCCAGCAGCCCTAGACAAGGGGACACTGAAGCTTTCTTT. This gives the protein CASSPRQGDTEAFF.